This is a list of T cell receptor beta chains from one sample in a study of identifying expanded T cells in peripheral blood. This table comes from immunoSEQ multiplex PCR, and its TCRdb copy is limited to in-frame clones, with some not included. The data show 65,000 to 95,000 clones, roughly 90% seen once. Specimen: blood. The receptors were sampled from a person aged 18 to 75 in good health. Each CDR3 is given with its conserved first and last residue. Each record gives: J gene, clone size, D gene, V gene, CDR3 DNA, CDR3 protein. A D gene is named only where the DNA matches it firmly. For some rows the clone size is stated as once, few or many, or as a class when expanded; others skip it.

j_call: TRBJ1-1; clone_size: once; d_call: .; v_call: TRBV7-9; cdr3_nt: TGTGCCAGCAGCTTAGGGCAGCAGGGTATAGGCACTGAAGCTTTCTTT; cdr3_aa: CASSLGQQGIGTEAFF
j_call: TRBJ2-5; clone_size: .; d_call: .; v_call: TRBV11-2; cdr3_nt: TGTGCCAGCAGCTTAGAGGATTTAACGGAGACCCAGTACTTC; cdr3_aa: CASSLEDLTETQYF
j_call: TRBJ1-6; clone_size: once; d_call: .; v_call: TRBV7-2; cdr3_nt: TGTGCCAGCAGCTTAAATCAGGGAATTAATTCACCCCTCCACTTT; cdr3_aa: CASSLNQGINSPLHF
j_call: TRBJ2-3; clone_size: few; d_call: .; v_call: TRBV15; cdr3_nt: TGTGCCACCAGCAGAGATGGAAGCACAGATACGCAGTATTTT; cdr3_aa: CATSRDGSTDTQYF
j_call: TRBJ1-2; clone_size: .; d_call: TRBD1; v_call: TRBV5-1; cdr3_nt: TGCGCCAGCAGCTTAGAGGGACAGGCACTCTATGGCTACACCTTC; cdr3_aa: CASSLEGQALYGYTF
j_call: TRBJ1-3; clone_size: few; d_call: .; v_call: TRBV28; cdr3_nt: TGTGCCTGCGGACAGGGAAACACCATATATTTT; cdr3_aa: CACGQGNTIYF
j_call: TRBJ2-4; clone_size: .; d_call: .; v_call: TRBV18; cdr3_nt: TGTGCCAGCTCACTTAAGGAAAACATTCAGTACTTC; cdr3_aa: CASSLKENIQYF
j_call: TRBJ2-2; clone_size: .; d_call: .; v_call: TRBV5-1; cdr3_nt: TGCGCCAGCAGCTTAGACACCGGGGAGCTGTTTTTT; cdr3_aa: CASSLDTGELFF
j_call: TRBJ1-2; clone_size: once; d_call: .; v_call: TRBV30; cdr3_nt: TGTGCCTGGAGTGTACGGGGTTTCGATGGCTACACCTTC; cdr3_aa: CAWSVRGFDGYTF
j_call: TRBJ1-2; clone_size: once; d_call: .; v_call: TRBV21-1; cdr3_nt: TGTGCCACCTTGATAAAGTACAGGATTGACTATGGCTACACCTTC; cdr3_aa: CATLIKYRIDYGYTF
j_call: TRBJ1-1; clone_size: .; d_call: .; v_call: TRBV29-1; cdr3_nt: TGCAGCGTTTTATTAGGGAGTGGGGACACTGAAGCTTTCTTT; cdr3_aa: CSVLLGSGDTEAFF
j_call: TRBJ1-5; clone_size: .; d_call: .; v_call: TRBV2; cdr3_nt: TGTGCCAGCAGTGCTTATAGCAATCAGCCCCAGCATTTT; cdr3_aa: CASSAYSNQPQHF
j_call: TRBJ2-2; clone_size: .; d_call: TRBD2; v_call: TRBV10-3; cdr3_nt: TGTGCCATCAGTGAGTTCGCTAGCGGGAGGAACACCGGGGAGCTGTTTTTT; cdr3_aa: CAISEFASGRNTGELFF
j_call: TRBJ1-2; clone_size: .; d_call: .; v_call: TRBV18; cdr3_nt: TGTGCCAGCTCACCATGGGCTAAATATGGCTACACCTTC; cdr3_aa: CASSPWAKYGYTF
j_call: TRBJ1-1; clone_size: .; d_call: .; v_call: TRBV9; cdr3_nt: TGTGCCAGCAGCGTAGCAGCTCACACTGAAGCTTTCTTT; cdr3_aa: CASSVAAHTEAFF
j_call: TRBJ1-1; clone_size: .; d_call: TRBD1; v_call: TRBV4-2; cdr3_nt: TGTGCCAGCGTGGGGAGGACAGGGGGCCTGAACACTGAAGCTTTCTTT; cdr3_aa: CASVGRTGGLNTEAFF
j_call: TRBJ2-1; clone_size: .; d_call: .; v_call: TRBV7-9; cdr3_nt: TGTGCCAGCAGCTCCCAGGGGAGCAATGAGCAGTTCTTC; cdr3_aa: CASSSQGSNEQFF
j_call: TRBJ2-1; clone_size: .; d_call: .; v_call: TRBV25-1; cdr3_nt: TGTGCCAGCAGTGGTCCGGGGCTGTACAATGAGCAGTTCTTC; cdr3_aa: CASSGPGLYNEQFF
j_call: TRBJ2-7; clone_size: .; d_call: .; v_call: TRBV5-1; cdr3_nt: TGCGCCAGCAGCTTCTCCCAGGGGGGGATCTACGAGCAGTACTTC; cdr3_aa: CASSFSQGGIYEQYF
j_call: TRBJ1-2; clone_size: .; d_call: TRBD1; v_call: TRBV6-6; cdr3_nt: TGTGCCAGCACCCGCAGACAGGGGAACTATGGCTACACCTTC; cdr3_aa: CASTRRQGNYGYTF
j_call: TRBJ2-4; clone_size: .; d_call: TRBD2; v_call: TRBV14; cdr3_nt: TGTGCCAGCAGCCCGCGGGAGCCCAAAAACATTCAGTACTTC; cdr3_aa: CASSPREPKNIQYF
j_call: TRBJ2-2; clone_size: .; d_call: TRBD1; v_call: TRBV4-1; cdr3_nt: TGCGCCAGCAGCCGAGGACAGGGGGGTGGCACCGGGGAGCTGTTTTTT; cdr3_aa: CASSRGQGGGTGELFF